This TCR beta chain was obtained from a study of blood T cell repertoires in COVID-19. Overall study context: Sources were T cells, B-cell-depleted T cells, or PBMCs; the material itself was cDNA or gDNA.

CDR3 length equals 15 residues. Germline-derived CDR1 and CDR2 are MNHEY and SMNVEV (reference sequence). V lost 8 bases, J lost 2 bases, and 8 bases stayed unmatched. In the original analysis: Amplification of reference gene primers was used by the study to estimate nucleated cell counts. Assay: immunoSEQ multiplex PCR; the TCRdb copy retains only in-frame clones and omits some. V and J calls and clone size follow that table, whereas D and trimming were derived from the DNA. The table records roughly 100,000 clones, about 82% of them present only once. The chain links TRBV27 to TRBJ1-5; 8 bases map to TRBD1. This clonotype was sampled from a human donor in a cohort sampled during active COVID-19. Material: peripheral blood. The CDR3 sequence is CASQQGGKGNQPQHF. CDR3 sequence (DNA): TGTGCCAGCCAACAGGGGGGGAAGGGCAATCAGCCCCAGCATTTT.